The subject of this entry is one T cell receptor (beta chain). The source of the sample is a study of blood T cell repertoires in COVID-19. Whole-study context: Some COVID-19 samples were acute and others convalescent; all came from the United States, Italy and Spain.

This CDR3 has 14 residues. The germline CDR1 and CDR2 sequences are MDHEN and SYDVKM. V shed 6 bases and J 6 bases; nucleotides not matched to a gene: 8. Only in-frame clones appear in the TCRdb table, and some are missing; sequencing was by immunoSEQ multiplex PCR. The sample shows some 260,000 clones, about 90% of them seen only once. The gene calls are TRBV28 and TRBJ2-1, with TRBD2 matching 7 bases. The sequence was collected from a man of 80 years or more with acute or convalescent COVID-19. The sequenced sample consisted of peripheral blood. CDR3 DNA: TGTGCCAGCAGCCGAAGCGGGAATATCAATGAGCAGTTCTTC. This gives the protein CASSRSGNINEQFF.